The 19 T cell receptor beta chains listed next were all sequenced from one sample in a study of T cells of healthy individuals. TCRdb recomputed calls from the 5' RACE reads with MiXCR, one row per CDR3 protein. The repertoire holds approximately 50,000 distinct CDR3 sequences, with roughly 14% as singletons. These TCRs come from a human donor in good health.

This clonotype was recorded at least ten times. The chain links TRBV6-6 to TRBJ2-7; 7 nucleotides line up with TRBD1. V trimming: 4 bases; J trimming: 7 bases; junction bases outside the gene matches: 7. CDR3 length: 13 residues. Germline-derived CDR1 and CDR2 are MNHNY and SVGAGI (reference sequence). CDR3 in amino acids: CASSSTQGTEQYF. CDR3 nucleotide sequence: TGTGCCAGCAGTTCTACACAGGGGACAGAGCAGTACTTC.

Sample share makes this clonotype medium-sized. The CDR3 sequence: CASSYVGRSYEQYF. The CDR3, as DNA: TGTGCCAGCAGTTACGTTGGCCGGTCCTACGAGCAGTACTTC. The rearrangement links TRBV6-2 or TRBV6-3 to TRBJ2-7; no definite D call. V shed 2 bases and J shed 1 base, with 9 bases lying between them. The CDR3 loop spans 14 amino acids. Germline CDR1 reads MNHEY; CDR2 reads SVGEGT.

This clonotype has just a few counts. The chain has TRBV2 and TRBJ2-3; D gene unclear. This CDR3 region has 11 residues. Germline-derived CDR1 and CDR2 are SNHLY and FYNNEI. Trimming cost V 5 bases and J 7 bases, with 7 bases left between them. The DNA for the CDR3 is TGTGCCAGCAGTAACAGAAATACGCAGTATTTT. Translated: CASSNRNTQYF.

The chain recombines TRBV20-1 with TRBJ1-5; D remains ambiguous. From germline, CDR1 is DFQATT and CDR2 SNEGSKA (reference sequence). V was clipped by 0 bases and J by 2 bases, with 14 bases between them. The CDR3 covers 16 residues. The CDR3 bases are TGCAGTGCTAGAGATCAAAGGGAGGGTGGCAATCAGCCCCAGCATTTT. It is translated as CSARDQREGGNQPQHF.

In its sample, this clonotype was seen a few times. The chain couples TRBV20-1 to TRBJ1-3; 7 positions agree with TRBD1. There are 17 residues in the CDR3. Germline loops: CDR1 DFQATT, CDR2 SNEGSKA (reference sequence). Trimming took 1 base from V and 0 from J; bases not matched to a gene: 9. The CDR3 DNA is TGCAGTGCTAGAGGAGAAGGGGGCTATTTCTCTGGAAACACCATATATTTT. This translates into CSARGEGGYFSGNTIYF.

This clonotype showed up just a few times. V is TRBV6-1 and J is TRBJ2-7, with TRBD1 identical over 11 bases. The CDR3 length is 15 residues. CDR1 and CDR2 (germline): MNHNS, SASEGT. Trimming cost V 6 bases and J 7 bases; bases outside gene matches: 11. DNA for the CDR3: TGTGCCAGCAGCGACTCCGGGACAGGGGGTGGGGAGCAGTACTTC. The encoded protein is CASSDSGTGGGEQYF.

This clonotype was recorded at least ten times. The J gene is TRBJ1-1, the V gene TRBV7-9; D remains ambiguous. This CDR3 region has 13 residues. Trimming removed 5 bases from V and 1 base from J, with 8 bases in between. The germline V gene has CDR1 SEHNR and CDR2 FQNEAQ (reference sequence). CDR3 bases: TGTGCCAGCAGCCTACAGCCGAACACTGAAGCTTTCTTT. Translation: CASSLQPNTEAFF.

In this sample, this clonotype turned up a few times. V and J are TRBV6-2 or TRBV6-3 and TRBJ2-7; D might be TRBD1 or TRBD2, each matching 5 bases. Germline CDR1 MNHEY, CDR2 SVGEGT. Trimming took 6 bases from V and 2 from J, leaving 11 bases between them. The CDR3 length is 13 residues. CDR3 in DNA: TGTGCCAGCAGCATCGGGACGCCCTACGAGCAGTACTTC. This sequence encodes CASSIGTPYEQYF.

J is TRBJ2-3 and V is TRBV24-1, with D unresolved. Germline values: CDR1 KGHDR, CDR2 SFDVKD. The germline V and J ends were trimmed by 7 bases and 0 bases, with 4 bases remaining between them. The CDR3 has 12 amino acids. Written as DNA, the CDR3 is TGTGCCACCAGCTCTAGCACAGATACGCAGTATTTT. Encoded protein: CATSSSTDTQYF.

This clonotype was found many times. J is TRBJ1-5 and V is TRBV12-3 or TRBV12-4; the D gene is possibly TRBD1 (6 bases). The CDR3 is 15 amino acids. The V gene lost 7 bases and the J gene lost 0 bases, with 13 bases spanning the gap. CDR3 sequence: CASKPTGLSNQPQHF. DNA for the CDR3: TGTGCCAGCAAGCCCACAGGGCTTAGCAATCAGCCCCAGCATTTT.

The table lists this clonotype with many counts. The CDR3 nucleotides are TGCGCCAGCAGCCAAGATTGGACAGGGTCGGGACTTAACTATGGCTACACCTTC. The encoded protein is CASSQDWTGSGLNYGYTF. V usage is TRBV4-3 and J usage is TRBJ1-2, with 8 positions matching TRBD1. With V trimmed by 0 bases and J by 1 base, 10 bases remained unmatched. Germline loops: CDR1 LGHNA, CDR2 YSLEER. CDR3 length: 18 amino acids.

This clonotype was found a few times. The genes are TRBV5-6 and TRBJ1-5; D unresolved. This CDR3 spans 14 amino acids. CDR1 and CDR2 from the germline V gene are SGHDT and YYEEEE. Trimming took 4 bases from V and 3 from J, leaving 11 bases between them. CDR3 amino acids: CASSRGWDNQPQHF. CDR3 DNA sequence: TGTGCCAGCAGCCGCGGGTGGGACAATCAGCCCCAGCATTTT.

This clonotype was detected only a few times. This chain links TRBV30 with TRBJ1-1; D is undetermined. CDR3 length: 14 amino acids. Trimming removed 6 bases from V and 0 bases from J, with 14 bases in between. The germline V gene encodes CDR1 GTSNPN and CDR2 SVGIG (reference sequence). CDR3 bases: TGTGCCTGCCTCAAAGGAGAAATGAACACTGAAGCTTTCTTT. This gives the protein CACLKGEMNTEAFF.

This sequence joins TRBV5-1 and TRBJ1-2, with 7 bases fitting TRBD1. Trimming cost V 4 bases and J 2 bases; bases outside gene matches: 5. The CDR3 has 14 amino acids. Germline V CDR1 and CDR2: SGHRS, YFSETQ. The CDR3 loop is CASSPGDSNYGYTF. The DNA for the CDR3 is TGCGCCAGCAGCCCGGGGGACAGCAACTATGGCTACACCTTC.

This clonotype was detected ten times or more. Written as DNA, the CDR3 is TGCGCCAGCAACATGATACAGGGGGCGCGGAGCACTGAAGCTTTCTTT. Its protein is CASNMIQGARSTEAFF. The chain carries TRBV5-1 and TRBJ1-1; 9 bases are a match to TRBD1. Germline V gene data show CDR1 as SGHRS and CDR2 as YFSETQ. The length of the CDR3 is 16 residues. Trimming removed 6 bases from V and 4 bases from J; junction bases left unmatched: 13.

This clonotype was recorded a few times. The chain employs TRBV7-2 and TRBJ1-5; D ambiguous. This CDR3 has 15 residues. Germline lookup yields CDR1 SGHTA and CDR2 FQGNSA. The V gene lost 0 bases and the J gene lost 2 bases, with 8 bases spanning the gap. The CDR3 DNA reads as TGTGCCAGCAGCTTAGCAGTAATTGGCAATCAGCCCCAGCATTTT. Translation gives CASSLAVIGNQPQHF. Full variable domain (outside the CDR3, taken from reference TRBV7-2 and TRBJ1-5): GAGVSQSPSNKVTEKGKDVELRCDPISGHTALYWYRQSLGQGLEFLIYFQGNSAPDKSGLPSDRFSAERTGGSVSTLTIQRTQQEDSAVYLCASSLAVIGNQPQHFGDGTRLSIL.

This clonotype appeared many times. The chain employs TRBV2 and TRBJ2-7; D tentatively fits TRBD1 or TRBD2 (5 bases each). The V end lost 6 bases, the J end lost 6 bases, and 24 bases lay between the germline ends. This CDR3 is built from 16 residues. CDR1 is SNHLY, CDR2 FYNNEI, per germline. The CDR3 loop is CASSRSPGTKASEQYF. CDR3 sequence (DNA): TGTGCCAGCAGCCGATCCCCCGGGACCAAAGCAAGCGAGCAGTACTTC.

The CDR3 spells CASIRGAGELFF. The CDR3 DNA sequence: TGTGCCAGCATAAGAGGGGCCGGGGAGCTGTTTTTT. The chain combines TRBV2 with TRBJ2-2, with D perhaps TRBD1 or TRBD2 (5 bases each). This CDR3 has 12 residues. Germline-derived CDR1 and CDR2 are SNHLY and FYNNEI. The V gene lost 7 bases and the J gene lost 6 bases, with 9 bases spanning the gap.

V is TRBV7-9 and J is TRBJ2-5, with a weak D call TRBD1 (5 bases). The germline gives CDR1 SEHNR, CDR2 FQNEAQ (reference sequence). The V and J ends lost 5 bases and 1 base respectively, with 11 bases between them. The CDR3 is 14 residues long. CDR3 bases: TGTGCCAGCAGCGTACAGGCGGCCCAAGAGACCCAGTACTTC. Protein sequence: CASSVQAAQETQYF.